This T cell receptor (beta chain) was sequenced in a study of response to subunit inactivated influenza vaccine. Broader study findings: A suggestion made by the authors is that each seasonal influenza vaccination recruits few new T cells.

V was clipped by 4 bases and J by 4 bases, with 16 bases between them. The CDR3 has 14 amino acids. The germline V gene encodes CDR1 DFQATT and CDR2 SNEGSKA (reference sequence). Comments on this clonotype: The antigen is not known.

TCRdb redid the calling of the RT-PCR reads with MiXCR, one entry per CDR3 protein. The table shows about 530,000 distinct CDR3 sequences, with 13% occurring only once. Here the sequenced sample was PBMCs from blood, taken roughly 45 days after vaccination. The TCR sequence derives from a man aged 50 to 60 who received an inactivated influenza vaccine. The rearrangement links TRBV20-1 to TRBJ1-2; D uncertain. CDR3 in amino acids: CSAIPPQGRYGYTF. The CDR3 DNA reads TGCAGTGCTATCCCCCCACAAGGTCGCTATGGCTACACCTTC.